The clone carrying this TCR beta chain was picked up a small number of times. Its antigen is still unknown. MiXCR was run by TCRdb on the reads, yielding one entry per CDR3 protein. Of approximately 270,000 distinct CDR3 sequences in the sample, 20% to 25% were seen once. Germline CDR1 and CDR2: LNHDA and SQIVND (reference sequence). V lost 0 bases to trimming and J lost 1 base, with 7 bases between them. The CDR3 has 16 amino acids. The data were obtained in a study of T cell repertoires in cytomegalovirus infection. As for the study in general: Indications came from public TCR beta signatures; they pointed to CMV infection and to a matching HLA type.

The material sequenced was cultured PBMCs, taken from culture after CMV antigen stimulation. This chain links TRBV19 with TRBJ2-6, with D tentatively TRBD2 (5 bases). This receptor was identified in a human donor in good health (CMV status not recorded). Some clones in this sample may be carry-over from other donors' samples. Here the CDR3 DNA reads TGTGCCAGTAGTATAGAAGGACTTTCTGGGGCCAACGTCCTGACTTTC. This translates into CASSIEGLSGANVLTF.